The 3 T cell receptor beta chains below were found in one sample sequenced in a study of T cell responses to AZD1222 COVID-19 vaccine. Profiling relied on immunoSEQ multiplex PCR, and the TCRdb table lists in-frame clones only, not all of them. The sample yields about 190,000 clones, more than 75% seen once. Specimen: peripheral blood, collected on day 0 of MenACWY control vaccination. Every receptor here comes from an adult in good health.

This clone was picked up one time. The sample holds other DNA sequences that translate to the same CDR3. The chain combines TRBV6-5 with TRBJ2-3; tentatively, D is TRBD1 or TRBD2 (6 bases each). Trimming took off 0 bases at V and 1 base at J, with 11 bases between the two ends. Germline lookup yields CDR1 MNHEY and CDR2 SVGAGI. The CDR3 extends over 16 amino acids. The CDR3 coding sequence is TGTGCCAGCAGTTACTCGGGGGGCCGGGGCACAGATACGCAGTATTTT. It codes for CASSYSGGRGTDTQYF.

The J gene is TRBJ1-1, the V gene TRBV6-1, with TRBD1 matching over 12 bases. With V trimmed by 0 bases and J by 7 bases, 12 bases remained unmatched. Germline CDR1 is MNHNS and CDR2 is SASEGT. The CDR3 has 18 amino acids. CDR3 amino acids: CASSEAGWGTGGWSEAFF. The CDR3 nucleotides read TGTGCCAGCAGTGAAGCGGGATGGGGGACAGGGGGCTGGAGTGAAGCTTTCTTT.

This sequence joins TRBV9 and TRBJ2-1, with 9 bases matching TRBD1. Germline CDR1 SGDLS, CDR2 YYNGEE. With V trimmed by 0 bases and J by 9 bases, 7 bases remained unmatched. The CDR3 consists of 15 residues. The CDR3 here is CASSVAGQGKAEQFF. The CDR3, as DNA: TGTGCCAGCAGCGTAGCGGGACAGGGTAAGGCTGAGCAGTTCTTC.